A single sample is the source of the 15 T cell receptor beta chains below, sequenced in a study of blood T cell repertoires in COVID-19. The method was immunoSEQ multiplex PCR; TCRdb's version includes in-frame clones alone and lacks a portion of them. Of a few hundred thousand clones listed, roughly 90% are singletons. The sequenced sample was peripheral blood. All receptors come from a woman aged 25 to 39 with COVID-19, enrolled during active disease.

The V gene is TRBV4-1, the J gene TRBJ2-1; TRBD2 aligns across 7 bases. This CDR3 contains 16 residues. Trimming at V came to 3 bases and at J to 2 bases, leaving 7 bases not matched to a gene. Per the germline V gene, CDR1 is MGHRA and CDR2 is YSYEKL. CDR3 loop: CASSQTSSGAYNEQFF. CDR3 coding DNA: TGCGCCAGCAGCCAGACGTCTAGCGGAGCCTACAATGAGCAGTTCTTC.

This sequence joins TRBV5-1 and TRBJ2-1, with a weak D call TRBD2 (6 bases). Germline V gene data show CDR1 as SGHRS and CDR2 as YFSETQ. The CDR3 sequence is 16 residues long. V was trimmed by 4 bases and J by 0 bases, leaving 14 bases between them. The CDR3 is CASSRLAPSSYNEQFF. DNA of the CDR3: TGCGCCAGCAGCAGGCTAGCGCCTAGCTCCTACAATGAGCAGTTCTTC.

CDR3 in amino acids: CASSFGDRDRDEAFF. The CDR3 DNA follows: TGTGCCAGCAGTTTCGGAGACAGGGATCGGGATGAAGCTTTCTTT. The rearrangement uses TRBV6-2 or TRBV6-3 and TRBJ1-1; 7 bases agree with TRBD1. The CDR3 has 15 residues. V lost 4 bases and J lost 7; bases outside the gene matches: 12. The germline V gene has CDR1 MNHEY and CDR2 SVGEGT.

This chain connects TRBV4-2 to TRBJ2-2, with TRBD2 identical over 8 bases. The J segment lost 1 base and the V segment lost 7 bases, leaving 14 bases of the junction unmatched. This CDR3 contains 18 residues. Germline V gene lookup returns CDR1 LGHNA and CDR2 YNFKEQ. CDR3 region: CASTPSGSSGRNTGELFF. CDR3 nucleotide sequence: TGTGCCAGCACCCCCTCTGGGTCCAGCGGGAGGAACACCGGGGAGCTGTTTTTT.

This chain uses TRBV11-2 with TRBJ2-7, with 8 bases aligning to TRBD2. With V trimmed by 1 base and J by 5 bases, 7 bases remained unmatched. CDR1 and CDR2 from the germline V gene are SGHAT and FQNNGV. The CDR3 is 15 residues long. The CDR3 DNA follows: TGTGCCAGCAGCTTAGGAGGCGGGAGGATCCACGAGCAGTACTTC. Its translation: CASSLGGGRIHEQYF.

In this sample, this clone turned up once. The V and J genes are TRBV5-1 and TRBJ1-1; weak D call: TRBD1 (5 bases). CDR1 is SGHRS and CDR2 is YFSETQ in the germline V gene. Trimming took off 4 bases at V and 5 bases at J, with 9 bases between the two ends. The CDR3 contains 12 residues. CDR3 nucleotide sequence: TGCGCCAGCAGCCTCGACAGAACTGAAGCTTTCTTT. Translation: CASSLDRTEAFF.

J is TRBJ2-1 and V is TRBV9; TRBD2 matches 12 bases. The CDR3 length is 15 residues. Germline CDR1 reads SGDLS; CDR2 reads YYNGEE. V trimming: 6 bases; J trimming: 8 bases; junction bases outside the gene matches: 9. DNA for the CDR3: TGTGCCAGCACCACTCTAGCGGGAGGGCCTTATGAGCAGTTCTTC. Encoded protein: CASTTLAGGPYEQFF.

This clone was seen a few times. CDR3 coding DNA: TGTGCCAGCAGTTATGGGCAGGGGGCTAGCAATGAGCAGTTCTTC. Translation: CASSYGQGASNEQFF. The chain joins TRBV6-5 to TRBJ2-1; 8 positions agree with TRBD1. Losses at the gene ends were 3 bases for V and 6 bases for J; bases not matched to a gene: 7. Germline V CDR1 and CDR2: MNHEY, SVGAGI. CDR3 length: 15 amino acids.

The chain links TRBV6-5 to TRBJ1-2; TRBD1 matches 7 bases. Trimming removed 6 bases from V and 0 bases from J; junction bases left unmatched: 7. The CDR3 is made up of 15 amino acids. Germline V gives CDR1 MNHEY, CDR2 SVGAGI. CDR3 amino acids: CASRATGLSNYGYTF. As DNA, the CDR3 is TGTGCCAGCAGAGCGACAGGGCTCTCTAACTATGGCTACACCTTC.

The rearrangement links TRBV29-1 to TRBJ2-1; D ambiguous. Trimming shortened V by 2 bases and J by 9 bases, and 14 bases separated the two germline ends. Germline CDR1 SQVTM, CDR2 ANQGSEA. The CDR3 is made up of 13 amino acids. CDR3 protein: CSVEKLPASEQFF. The CDR3 DNA sequence: TGCAGCGTTGAAAAACTACCAGCGAGTGAGCAGTTCTTC.

The chain employs TRBV4-3 and TRBJ2-7; 11 bases match TRBD1. The trim removed 3 bases at V and 7 bases at J, leaving 11 bases unmatched. This CDR3 has 16 residues. Germline CDR1 LGHNA, CDR2 YSLEER. The CDR3 bases are TGCGCCAGCAGCCAGGACTCCGGGACAGGGGGTCAGGAGCAGTACTTC. Its translation: CASSQDSGTGGQEQYF.

V and J are TRBV3-1 (or the pseudogene TRBV3-2) and TRBJ2-6; D uncertain. Per the germline V gene, CDR1 is LGHDT and CDR2 is YNNKEL (reference sequence). The CDR3 runs to 13 residues. V was shortened by 7 bases and J by 4 bases, with 8 bases between the two germline ends. The CDR3 spells CASKVRGANVLTF. DNA for the CDR3: TGTGCCAGCAAAGTTCGGGGGGCCAACGTCCTGACTTTC.

V and J are TRBV4-1 and TRBJ2-7; TRBD1 might be the D (5 bases). The germline V gene encodes CDR1 MGHRA and CDR2 YSYEKL. The CDR3 length is 13 residues. V lost 2 bases to trimming and J lost 3 bases, with 8 bases between them. The CDR3 reads CASSQPDSYEQYF. DNA of the CDR3: TGCGCCAGCAGCCAACCCGACAGCTACGAGCAGTACTTC.

The rearrangement links TRBV2 to TRBJ1-1, with D perhaps matching TRBD1 (6 bases). Trimming removed 6 bases from V and 1 base from J, with 12 bases in between. Germline values: CDR1 SNHLY, CDR2 FYNNEI. The CDR3 totals 14 residues. The CDR3 protein is CASRSDRQNTEAFF. The CDR3 DNA reads TGTGCCAGCAGATCGGACAGACAGAACACTGAAGCTTTCTTT.

The chain carries TRBV6-5 and TRBJ1-1, with unresolved D. The V end was cut by 7 bases, the J end by 2 bases, with 14 bases between. The CDR3 runs to 14 residues. Germline values: CDR1 MNHEY, CDR2 SVGAGI. As DNA, the CDR3 is TGTGCCAGCAAATCGCGTTTGAGCAACACTGAAGCTTTCTTT. Amino acid sequence: CASKSRLSNTEAFF.